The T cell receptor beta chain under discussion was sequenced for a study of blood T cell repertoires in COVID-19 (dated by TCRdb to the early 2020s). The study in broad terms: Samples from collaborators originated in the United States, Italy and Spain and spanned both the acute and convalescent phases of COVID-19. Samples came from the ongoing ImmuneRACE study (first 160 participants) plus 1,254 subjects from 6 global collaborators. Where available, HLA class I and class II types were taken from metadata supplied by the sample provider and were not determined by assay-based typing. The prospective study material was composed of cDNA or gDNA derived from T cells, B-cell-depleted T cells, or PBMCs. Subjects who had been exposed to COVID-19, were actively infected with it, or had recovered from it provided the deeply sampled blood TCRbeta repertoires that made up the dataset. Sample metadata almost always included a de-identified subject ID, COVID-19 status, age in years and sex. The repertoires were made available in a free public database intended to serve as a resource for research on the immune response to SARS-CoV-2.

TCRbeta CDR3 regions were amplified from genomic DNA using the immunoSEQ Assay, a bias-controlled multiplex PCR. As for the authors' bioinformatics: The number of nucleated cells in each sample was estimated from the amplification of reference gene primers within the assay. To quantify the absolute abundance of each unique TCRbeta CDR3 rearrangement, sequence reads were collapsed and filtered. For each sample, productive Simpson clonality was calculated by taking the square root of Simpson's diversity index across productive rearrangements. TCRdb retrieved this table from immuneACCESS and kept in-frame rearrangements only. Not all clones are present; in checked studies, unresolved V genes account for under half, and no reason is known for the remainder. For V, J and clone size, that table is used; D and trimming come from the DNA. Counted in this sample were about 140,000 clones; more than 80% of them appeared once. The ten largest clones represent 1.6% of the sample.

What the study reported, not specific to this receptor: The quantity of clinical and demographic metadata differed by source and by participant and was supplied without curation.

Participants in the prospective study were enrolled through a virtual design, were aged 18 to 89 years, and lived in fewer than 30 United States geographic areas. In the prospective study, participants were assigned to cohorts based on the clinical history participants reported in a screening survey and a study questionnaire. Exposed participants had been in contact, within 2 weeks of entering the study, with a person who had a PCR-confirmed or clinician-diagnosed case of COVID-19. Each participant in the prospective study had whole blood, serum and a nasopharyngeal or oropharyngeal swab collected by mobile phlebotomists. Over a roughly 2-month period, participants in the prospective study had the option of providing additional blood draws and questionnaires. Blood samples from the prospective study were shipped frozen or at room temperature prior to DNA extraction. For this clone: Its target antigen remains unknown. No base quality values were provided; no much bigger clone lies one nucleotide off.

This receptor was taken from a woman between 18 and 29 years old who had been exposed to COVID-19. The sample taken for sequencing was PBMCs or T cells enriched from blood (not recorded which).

Here is the DNA: TGTGCCAGCAGCTTAAACCAGGGAAATGCGCGGTACTTC. Translated, this gives CASSLNQGNARYF. The chain is made from TRBV12-3 or TRBV12-4 and TRBJ2-7; TRBD1 is a possible D gene, resting on 5 matching bases. V is reduced by 6 bases and J by 12 bases, leaving a spacing of 21 bases between them. The CDR3 runs 13 residues from the cysteine to the phenylalanine. The kept DNA is CDR3 alone, 39 bases in frame from the first base.